These 24 T cell receptor beta chains came from one sample sequenced in a study of identical twins. A single record per CDR3 protein comes from TCRdb applying MiXCR to the 5' RACE reads. The sample lists roughly 190,000 distinct CDR3 sequences, more than 15% occurring once. The sample was also linked to a second study, of T cells expressing NK-cell markers.

The sample comprised CD8+ T cells sorted from blood. The receptors come from a young woman in good health.

The rearrangement uses TRBV7-2 and TRBJ2-7; perhaps TRBD2 as D (6 bases). V shed 7 bases and J shed 7 bases, with 20 bases lying between them. Germline loops: CDR1 SGHTA, CDR2 FQGNSA. CDR3 length: 14 residues. CDR3 nucleotides: TGTGCCAGCACCACCGTGGGGGGAAGTGAAGAGCAGTACTTC. As protein: CASTTVGGSEEQYF.

In its sample, this clonotype was seen a few times. The chain uses TRBV7-2 and TRBJ2-5; 9 nucleotides align to TRBD2. The germline CDR1 and CDR2 sequences are SGHTA and FQGNSA. This CDR3 has 16 residues. The J segment lost 3 bases and the V segment lost 5 bases, leaving 10 bases of the junction unmatched. Here the CDR3 reads CASSRFGLAGEETQYF. The CDR3 DNA reads as TGTGCCAGCAGCCGCTTTGGGTTAGCGGGGGAAGAGACCCAGTACTTC.

This sequence joins TRBV3-1 and TRBJ2-1, with D unclear. This CDR3 has 15 residues. V shed 0 bases and J shed 10 bases, with 16 bases lying between them. The germline gives CDR1 LGHDT, CDR2 YNNKEL (reference sequence). The CDR3 loop is CASSQDRTRGREQFF. CDR3 nucleotide sequence: TGTGCCAGCAGCCAAGATCGGACCCGTGGAAGGGAGCAGTTCTTC.

This clonotype came up a few times. The chain is built from TRBV19 and TRBJ2-1; 13 bases line up with TRBD2. Germline lookup yields CDR1 LNHDA and CDR2 SQIVND (reference sequence). CDR3 length: 15 amino acids. The trim removed 6 bases at V and 8 bases at J, leaving 7 bases unmatched. The DNA for the CDR3 is TGTGCCAGTAGCCTCGGACTAGCGGGGGTTTATGAGCAGTTCTTC. Translation: CASSLGLAGVYEQFF. Full variable domain (rest looked up from reference TRBV19 and TRBJ2-1): DGGITQSPKYLFRKEGQNVTLSCEQNLNHDAMYWYRQDPGQGLRLIYYSQIVNDFQKGDIAEGYSVSREKKESFPLTVTSAQKNPTAFYLCASSLGLAGVYEQFFGPGTRLTVL.

The chain recombines TRBV20-1 with TRBJ2-1; D not resolved. Trimming took 0 bases from V and 9 from J, leaving 9 bases between them. Germline V gives CDR1 DFQATT, CDR2 SNEGSKA (reference sequence). This CDR3 comprises 12 residues. CDR3 sequence: CSAREVSSEQFF. The CDR3 DNA is TGCAGTGCTAGAGAGGTATCAAGTGAGCAGTTCTTC.

This clonotype has only a few counts. This chain links TRBV5-6 with TRBJ2-7, with D maybe TRBD2 (5 bases). V was pared by 0 bases and J by 5 bases, with 9 bases between. Germline values: CDR1 SGHDT, CDR2 YYEEEE. This CDR3 is built from 13 residues. The CDR3 is CASSLGSGNEQYF. CDR3 DNA sequence: TGTGCCAGCAGCTTGGGGTCGGGGAACGAGCAGTACTTC.

This clonotype was found a few times. The chain couples TRBV2 to TRBJ2-1; TRBD1 agrees at 9 bases. This CDR3 comprises 11 residues. The germline V gene has CDR1 SNHLY and CDR2 FYNNEI. The J segment lost 10 bases and the V segment lost 10 bases, leaving 5 bases of the junction unmatched. The CDR3 loop is CATRTGEEQFF. The CDR3 DNA reads TGTGCCACACGGACAGGGGAGGAGCAGTTCTTC.

The gene calls are TRBV27 and TRBJ2-7; the match to TRBD1 covers 9 bases. CDR1 and CDR2 (germline): MNHEY, SMNVEV (reference sequence). Trimming removed 3 bases from V and 6 bases from J; junction bases left unmatched: 6. The CDR3 is 14 residues long. The chain's CDR3 is CASSFTGGRGEQYF. CDR3 nucleotides: TGTGCCAGCAGTTTCACAGGGGGCAGGGGCGAGCAGTACTTC.

This clonotype was found a few times. This chain connects TRBV6-2 or TRBV6-3 to TRBJ1-5; possible D gene TRBD1, 6 bases. The CDR3 consists of 12 residues. Germline loops: CDR1 MNHEY, CDR2 SVGEGT. V shed 10 bases and J shed 7 bases, with 14 bases lying between them. The CDR3 nucleotides read TGTGCCACGGGGGCCCCAAGACAGCCCCAGCATTTT. Translation: CATGAPRQPQHF.

There are a few counts of this clonotype. This chain links TRBV6-1 with TRBJ2-1, with 9 bases that match TRBD2. Germline CDR1 reads MNHNS; CDR2 reads SASEGT. V lost 5 bases and J lost 8; bases outside the gene matches: 10. The CDR3 sequence is 15 residues long. CDR3 sequence: CASSPYSGGVYEQFF. Here the CDR3 DNA reads TGTGCCAGCAGTCCCTATAGCGGGGGTGTATATGAGCAGTTCTTC.

This chain connects TRBV12-3 or TRBV12-4 to TRBJ1-1, with a weak D call TRBD1 (5 bases). This CDR3 comprises 14 residues. V was trimmed by 3 bases and J by 5 bases, leaving 13 bases between them. The CDR3 sequence: CASSFGQSPTEAFF. CDR3 in DNA: TGTGCCAGCAGTTTTGGACAATCCCCGACTGAAGCTTTCTTT.

The V and J genes are TRBV3-1 and TRBJ1-2; D is unclear. The CDR3 contains 16 residues. CDR1 and CDR2 (germline): LGHDT, YNNKEL (reference sequence). V was shortened by 2 bases and J by 4 bases, with 17 bases between the two germline ends. CDR3 DNA sequence: TGTGCCAGCAGCCAATCCTCTGTGCCCGTAGGCTATGGCTACACCTTC. It codes for CASSQSSVPVGYGYTF.

This clonotype was observed a few times. CDR3 coding DNA: TGTGCCAGCAGCCCCTTCCCGGGACCGCCCCTCAATGAGCAGTTCTTC. The encoded protein is CASSPFPGPPLNEQFF. The chain carries TRBV9 and TRBJ2-1; D is tentatively TRBD1 or TRBD2 (5 bases each). This CDR3 is 16 amino acids long. Trimming took off 4 bases at V and 6 bases at J, with 20 bases between the two ends. Germline values: CDR1 SGDLS, CDR2 YYNGEE.

This clonotype has a count of ten or more. The rearrangement links TRBV10-2 to TRBJ2-7; either TRBD1 or TRBD2 may fit D (5 bases each). Germline values: CDR1 WSHSY, CDR2 SAAADI. The CDR3 has 13 residues. V dropped 10 bases and J dropped 7 bases, with 20 bases sitting between them. CDR3 sequence (DNA): TGCGCCACTTCCCGGGACCCCACACGTGAGCAGTACTTC. It is translated as CATSRDPTREQYF.

This clonotype was seen a handful of times. V gene TRBV5-1 combines with J gene TRBJ2-7; 8 bases agree with TRBD1. There are 16 residues in the CDR3. Germline lookup yields CDR1 SGHRS and CDR2 YFSETQ. The V and J ends lost 3 bases and 0 bases, in that order; junction bases with no gene match: 8. DNA for the CDR3: TGCGCCAGCAGCTGGGCTTCGGGACAGGTCTCCTACGAGCAGTACTTC. It specifies CASSWASGQVSYEQYF.

This clonotype was counted only a few times. The V and J genes are TRBV11-2 and TRBJ1-1, with TRBD1 identical over 7 bases. This CDR3 contains 15 residues. J gave up 1 base and V 3 bases, and 5 bases lay outside the gene matches. Per the germline V gene, CDR1 is SGHAT and CDR2 is FQNNGV. CDR3 nucleotides: TGTGCCAGCAGCTTGGGACAGCTACGGAACACTGAAGCTTTCTTT. Translated, it gives CASSLGQLRNTEAFF. The complete variable domain, with remaining parts taken from reference TRBV11-2 and TRBJ1-1, reads EAGVAQSPRYKIIEKRQSVAFWCNPISGHATLYWYQQILGQGPKLLIQFQNNGVVDDSQLPKDRFSAERLKGVDSTLKIQPAKLEDSAVYLCASSLGQLRNTEAFFGQGTRLTVV.

This chain connects TRBV4-1 to TRBJ1-5; 7 bases agree with TRBD1. Trimming took 3 bases from V and 2 from J; bases not matched to a gene: 7. The CDR3 runs to 16 residues. Germline lookup yields CDR1 MGHRA and CDR2 YSYEKL. As DNA, the CDR3 is TGCGCCAGCAGCCAGGCGACAGGGTTGGGCAATCAGCCCCAGCATTTT. Protein product: CASSQATGLGNQPQHF.

The CDR3 DNA is TGTGCCAGCAGCTTAACTAGCGGGAGGACCGGGGAGCTGTTTTTT. It encodes CASSLTSGRTGELFF. The V gene is TRBV7-2, the J gene TRBJ2-2; 12 bases map to TRBD2. CDR1 SGHTA and CDR2 FQGNSA come from the germline V gene. The J segment lost 5 bases and the V segment lost 2 bases, leaving 0 bases of the junction unmatched. The length of the CDR3 is 15 residues.

This clonotype came up a few times. The V and J genes are TRBV27 and TRBJ2-3; D remains unclear. Germline loops: CDR1 MNHEY, CDR2 SMNVEV (reference sequence). Trimming pared 3 bases from V and 3 bases from J, leaving 10 bases between. The CDR3 has 14 amino acids. CDR3 sequence reads: CASSFGVGTDTQYF. The DNA of the CDR3 is TGTGCCAGCAGTTTTGGGGTCGGGACAGATACGCAGTATTTT.

The CDR3: CATGDSGRAKNIQYF. The CDR3 DNA follows: TGTGCCACCGGAGATAGCGGGAGAGCCAAAAACATTCAGTACTTC. The chain has TRBV15 and TRBJ2-4; 9 bases line up with TRBD2. Trimming cost V 8 bases and J 0 bases; bases outside gene matches: 5. This CDR3 spans 15 amino acids. Germline V gives CDR1 LNHNV, CDR2 YYDKDF (reference sequence). Supplemented by reference TRBV15 and TRBJ2-4, the full variable domain reads DAMVIQNPRYQVTQFGKPVTLSCSQTLNHNVMYWYQQKSSQAPKLLFHYYDKDFNNEADTPDNFQSRRPNTSFCFLDIRSPGLGDTAMYLCATGDSGRAKNIQYFGAGTRLSVL.

The rearrangement uses TRBV6-5 and TRBJ2-2; D remains ambiguous. Germline CDR1 MNHEY, CDR2 SVGAGI. The V and J ends lost 2 bases and 4 bases respectively, with 11 bases between them. This CDR3 is built from 15 residues. The CDR3 loop reads CASSYTEVGTGELFF. CDR3 in DNA: TGTGCCAGCAGTTACACAGAAGTCGGCACCGGGGAGCTGTTTTTT.

The V call is TRBV27, the J call TRBJ2-3, with 8 positions matching TRBD1. The CDR3 totals 17 residues. After removal of 5 bases from V and 6 bases from J, the junction contained 16 bases not matched to a gene. Germline-derived CDR1 and CDR2 are MNHEY and SMNVEV (reference sequence). The CDR3 bases are TGTGCCAGCAGTACCTTGACAGGGGTCACGCTCACGGATACGCAGTATTTT. Translation: CASSTLTGVTLTDTQYF.

This chain connects TRBV4-1 to TRBJ2-1; D is uncertain. V was pared by 4 bases and J by 4 bases, with 11 bases between. The CDR3 has 14 residues. Germline assignment: CDR1 MGHRA and CDR2 YSYEKL. The CDR3 sequence: CASSLSVGYNEQFF. CDR3 nucleotide sequence: TGCGCCAGCAGCCTAAGCGTCGGGTACAATGAGCAGTTCTTC.

This clonotype came up a few times. The chain employs TRBV10-3 and TRBJ2-5; unclear D gene. The CDR3 spans 11 residues. The germline CDR1 and CDR2 sequences are ENHRY and SYGVKD. V lost 6 bases, J lost 5 bases, and 7 bases lay in between. CDR3: CAIREGETQYF. CDR3 in DNA: TGTGCCATCAGGGAAGGGGAGACCCAGTACTTC.